This T cell receptor beta chain derives from a study of blood T cell repertoires in COVID-19. Study-level background: Collection of acute and convalescent COVID-19 samples took place in the United States, Italy and Spain. The analysed material was cDNA or gDNA that came from T cells, B-cell-depleted T cells, or PBMCs.

Germline V lookup: CDR1 MDHEN, CDR2 SYDVKM. V lost 6 bases to trimming and J lost 4 bases, with 14 bases between them. This CDR3 region has 14 residues. Per the study methods: Amplification of reference gene primers provided the estimated nucleated cell counts. Only in-frame clones appear in the TCRdb table, and some are missing; sequencing was by immunoSEQ multiplex PCR. That table is the source of V, J and clone size, and D and trimming were worked out from the DNA. Of roughly 100,000 clones listed, less than 90% are singletons. The sample comprised peripheral blood. This clonotype was sampled from a man at least 80 years old with acute or convalescent COVID-19. The gene calls are TRBV28 and TRBJ2-3; no firm D call. The CDR3 loop is CASSTVGGSDTQYF. Written as DNA, the CDR3 is TGTGCCAGCAGCACCGTAGGCGGATCAGATACGCAGTATTTT.